This T cell receptor beta chain originates from a study of blood T cell repertoires in COVID-19. Background on the study: Donors in the United States, Italy and Spain gave samples during acute or convalescent COVID-19. T cells, B-cell-depleted T cells, or PBMCs supplied cDNA or gDNA.

Methods used by the authors: By means of reference gene primer amplification, nucleated cell counts were estimated. Profiled with immunoSEQ multiplex PCR; TCRdb holds only in-frame clones, not every one. V, J and clone size are taken as reported in that table, and D and trimming were inferred from the DNA itself. The table includes roughly 60,000 clones, about 81% detected once. V gave up 4 bases and J gave up 6 bases; unmatched junction bases: 6. Germline-derived CDR1 and CDR2 are LNHDA and SQIVND (reference sequence). The CDR3 extends over 14 amino acids. The source is a man older than 75 with acute or convalescent COVID-19. This chain joins TRBV19 and TRBJ1-5, with TRBD1 matching 7 bases. Sequencing was done on a sample of peripheral blood. CDR3 DNA sequence: TGTGCCAGTAGTAGCCGGGACAGATCTCAGCCCCAGCATTTT. This encodes CASSSRDRSQPQHF.